These 15 T cell receptor beta chains were all obtained from the same sample, sequenced in a study of OX40 agonist ivuxolimab in advanced cancers. Measured with immunoSEQ multiplex PCR; TCRdb has only the in-frame clones, and not every one. Altogether roughly 65,000 clones are present, about 82% being singletons, with the ten largest covering approximately 10%. Sequencing used CD4+ or CD8+ T cells sorted from blood, obtained in a trial of the OX40 agonist ivuxolimab. These receptors came from an adult with an advanced solid tumor such as melanoma, head and neck, liver or kidney cancer.

This clone was recorded once. V usage is TRBV19 and J usage is TRBJ2-6; no clear D. Trimming pared 1 base from V and 2 bases from J, leaving 3 bases between. The CDR3 has 14 amino acids. In germline, CDR1 is LNHDA, CDR2 SQIVND (reference sequence). For the CDR3, the DNA is TGTGCCAGTAGTATAGGGCCTGGGGCCAACGTCCTGACTTTC. As protein: CASSIGPGANVLTF.

V is TRBV5-6 and J is TRBJ2-5, with 9 nucleotides matching TRBD1. The V segment lost 4 bases and the J segment 1 base; nucleotides outside the gene matches: 8. Germline V gene sequence: CDR1 SGHDT, CDR2 YYEEEE. This CDR3 has 16 residues. The CDR3 is CASSRPTGGAQETQYF. For the CDR3, the DNA is TGTGCCAGCAGCCGCCCGACAGGGGGTGCCCAAGAGACCCAGTACTTC.

This clone was counted once. The chain employs TRBV6-1 and TRBJ2-7, with D hard to call. The CDR3 runs 11 residues. From germline, CDR1 is MNHNS and CDR2 SASEGT. V lost 4 bases to trimming and J lost 4 bases, with 5 bases between them. The CDR3 bases are TGTGCCAGCAGTGGACGGTACGAGCAGTACTTC. Translated, it gives CASSGRYEQYF.

In regard to this clone: At one boundary the junction diverges from the germline segment, which might be a read error. V is TRBV5-5 and J is TRBJ1-1; D is unresolved. This CDR3 comprises 13 residues. Germline loops: CDR1 SGHKS, CDR2 YYEKEE (reference sequence). The CDR3 sequence is CASSPGVKTEAFF. The CDR3 DNA follows: TGTGCCAGCAGCCCCGGTGTGAAGACTGAAGCTTTCTTT.

The chain is built from TRBV7-9 and TRBJ2-5, with D perhaps given as TRBD1 or TRBD2 (5 bases each). Deletions cut 3 bases from V and 10 bases from J, with 9 bases between. This CDR3 region has 11 residues. Germline CDR1 SEHNR, CDR2 FQNEAQ (reference sequence). The CDR3 region is CASSFREFQYF. The CDR3 coding sequence is TGTGCCAGCAGCTTCAGGGAGTTCCAGTACTTC.

J is TRBJ2-2 and V is TRBV5-1, with 7 bases that match TRBD1. V lost 1 base, J lost 8 bases, and 8 bases stayed unmatched. Per the germline V gene, CDR1 is SGHRS and CDR2 is YFSETQ. This CDR3 has 15 residues. The CDR3 nucleotides read TGCGCCAGCAGCTTGATGACAGGGTGGCCGGGGGAGCTGTTTTTT. It yields the protein CASSLMTGWPGELFF. The variable domain in full, with the rest retrieved from reference TRBV5-1 and TRBJ2-2, is KAGVTQTPRYLIKTRGQQVTLSCSPISGHRSVSWYQQTPGQGLQFLFEYFSETQRNKGNFPGRFSGRQFSNSRSEMNVSTLELGDSALYLCASSLMTGWPGELFFGEGSRLTVL.

The count of this clone is one. The rearrangement links TRBV30 to TRBJ1-2, with D hard to call. The CDR3 covers 13 residues. V lost 3 bases to trimming and J lost 9 bases, with 17 bases between them. Germline V lookup: CDR1 GTSNPN, CDR2 SVGIG (reference sequence). The DNA for the CDR3 is TGTGCCTGGAGCGAAGGTGTGGGCGGGAGCTACACCTTC. Translation: CAWSEGVGGSYTF.

This clone appeared a single time. This chain links TRBV5-4 with TRBJ2-7; TRBD1 matches at 9 bases. This CDR3 comprises 14 residues. The V segment lost 4 bases and the J segment 6 bases; nucleotides outside the gene matches: 8. CDR1 is SGHNT and CDR2 is YYREEE in the germline V gene (reference sequence). As DNA, the CDR3 is TGTGCCAGCAGCACCCGACAGGGACAGGGCGAGCAGTACTTC. Protein sequence: CASSTRQGQGEQYF.

This clone appeared once. The chain links TRBV27 to TRBJ1-2; 9 bases are shared with TRBD1. The CDR3 has 15 residues. The junction had 6 bases not matched to a gene; V was cut back by 5 bases and J by 2 bases. Germline assignment: CDR1 MNHEY and CDR2 SMNVEV (reference sequence). CDR3 protein: CASSPGTGTNYGYTF. DNA for the CDR3: TGTGCCAGCAGTCCCGGGACAGGGACCAACTATGGCTACACCTTC.

CDR3 region: CASTRDRANYGYTF. The CDR3 DNA reads TGTGCCAGCACCCGGGACAGGGCTAACTATGGCTACACCTTC. This sequence joins TRBV6-1 and TRBJ1-2; 9 nucleotides agree with TRBD1. CDR3 length: 14 amino acids. V dropped 7 bases and J dropped 0; count of bases not matched to a gene: 3. Germline loops: CDR1 MNHNS, CDR2 SASEGT.

The rearrangement links TRBV7-2 to TRBJ2-3, with D unresolved. The CDR3 loop spans 14 amino acids. V lost 5 bases, J lost 0 bases, and 9 bases lay in between. From germline, CDR1 is SGHTA and CDR2 FQGNSA. This chain's CDR3 is CASSPGRSTDTQYF. In nucleotides, the CDR3 is TGTGCCAGCAGCCCCGGTCGAAGCACAGATACGCAGTATTTT.

The genes are TRBV6-1 and TRBJ2-7, with D possibly being TRBD1 or TRBD2 (5 bases each). CDR1 is MNHNS, CDR2 SASEGT, per germline. There are 15 residues in the CDR3. V lost 7 bases and J lost 4, with 20 bases in between. CDR3 nucleotides: TGTGCCAGCACCCCTCGTCGGGGCGGCGGATACGAGCAGTACGTC. This codes for CASTPRRGGGYEQYV.

V gene TRBV28 combines with J gene TRBJ1-5; TRBD1 matches 10 bases. The germline V gene has CDR1 MDHEN and CDR2 SYDVKM. V dropped 6 bases and J dropped 3; count of bases not matched to a gene: 14. The CDR3 runs 18 residues. CDR3 sequence: CASRPTGGAGSINQPQHF. CDR3 coding DNA: TGTGCCAGCAGACCGACAGGGGGCGCGGGTTCTATCAATCAGCCCCAGCATTTT.

The gene calls are TRBV7-2 and TRBJ2-2, with a tentative D call TRBD1 (6 bases). The germline V gene encodes CDR1 SGHTA and CDR2 FQGNSA. Trimming stripped 4 bases from V and 6 bases from J, with 9 bases between. The CDR3 spans 13 residues. The CDR3 here is CASSSQGPGELFF. The CDR3 bases are TGTGCCAGCAGCTCCCAGGGGCCCGGGGAGCTGTTTTTT.

The genes are TRBV19 and TRBJ2-1; no firm D call. CDR3 length: 14 residues. With 3 bases removed from V and 0 bases from J, the gap between germline ends came to 6 bases. Germline values: CDR1 LNHDA, CDR2 SQIVND (reference sequence). The CDR3 protein is CASSISSSYNEQFF. As DNA, the CDR3 is TGTGCCAGTAGTATTTCGAGCTCCTACAATGAGCAGTTCTTC. Using reference TRBV19 and TRBJ2-1 for the parts outside the CDR3, the full variable domain is DGGITQSPKYLFRKEGQNVTLSCEQNLNHDAMYWYRQDPGQGLRLIYYSQIVNDFQKGDIAEGYSVSREKKESFPLTVTSAQKNPTAFYLCASSISSSYNEQFFGPGTRLTVL.